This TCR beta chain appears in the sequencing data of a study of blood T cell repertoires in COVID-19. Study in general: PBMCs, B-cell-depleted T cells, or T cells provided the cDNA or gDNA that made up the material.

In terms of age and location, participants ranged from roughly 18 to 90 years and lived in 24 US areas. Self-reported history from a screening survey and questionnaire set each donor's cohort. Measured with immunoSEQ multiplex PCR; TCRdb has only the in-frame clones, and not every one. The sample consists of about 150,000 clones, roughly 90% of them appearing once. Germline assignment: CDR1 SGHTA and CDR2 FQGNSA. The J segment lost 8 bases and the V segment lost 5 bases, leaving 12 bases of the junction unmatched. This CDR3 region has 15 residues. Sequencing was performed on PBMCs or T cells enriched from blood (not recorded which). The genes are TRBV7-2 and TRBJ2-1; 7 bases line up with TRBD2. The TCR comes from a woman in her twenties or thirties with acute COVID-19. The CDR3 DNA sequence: TGTGCCAGCAGCCGGAGGGAGGGCCTTTTCTATGAGCAGTTCTTC. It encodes CASSRREGLFYEQFF.